A single sample gave rise to the 24 T cell receptor beta chains below, sequenced in a study of control samples from healthy donors and cancer patients. Sequenced by immunoSEQ multiplex PCR; TCRdb stores in-frame clones only, minus some. The sample has about 150,000 clones, 90% to 95% seen once. The sample comprised blood. The receptors derive from a man in his forties in good health.

The chain is built from TRBV11-2 and TRBJ1-3; D gene ambiguous. Germline assignment: CDR1 SGHAT and CDR2 FQNNGV. The CDR3 spans 14 residues. V dropped 5 bases and J dropped 4 bases, with 12 bases sitting between them. The CDR3 loop is CASSPRAGGNTIYF. CDR3 nucleotide sequence: TGTGCCAGCAGCCCTAGGGCGGGAGGAAACACCATATATTTT.

CDR3 sequence reads: CASSQYLNHNSGANVLTF. The CDR3 DNA follows: TGTGCCAGCAGCCAATACTTAAACCACAATTCTGGGGCCAACGTCCTGACTTTC. This chain links TRBV3-1 (or the pseudogene TRBV3-2) with TRBJ2-6, with unresolved D. V lost 2 bases and J lost 1, with 15 bases in between. Germline CDR1 LGHDT, CDR2 YNNKEL (reference sequence). This CDR3 comprises 18 residues.

The chain couples TRBV5-1 to TRBJ1-1; D call uncertain. Trimming took 4 bases from V and 1 from J, leaving 14 bases between them. This CDR3 comprises 15 residues. The germline CDR1 and CDR2 sequences are SGHRS and YFSETQ. The CDR3 DNA sequence: TGCGCCAGCAGCCCAAATACGGGCACGAACACTGAAGCTTTCTTT. Encoded protein: CASSPNTGTNTEAFF.

The chain employs TRBV6-5 and TRBJ1-2, with D unclear. With 1 base removed from V and 7 bases from J, the gap between germline ends came to 13 bases. The CDR3 has 14 amino acids. Germline CDR1 is MNHEY and CDR2 is SVGAGI. The chain's CDR3 is CASSYYVDGTGYTF. The CDR3 nucleotides read TGTGCCAGCAGTTACTACGTAGATGGAACTGGCTACACCTTC.

V and J are TRBV4-2 and TRBJ2-7, with D maybe TRBD2 (7 bases). The CDR3 is made up of 16 amino acids. V was pared by 0 bases and J by 2 bases, with 14 bases between. Per germline, CDR1 LGHNA and CDR2 YNFKEQ. The DNA for the CDR3 is TGTGCCAGCAGCCAAGATGGACTAGGGACAACCTACGAGCAGTACTTC. Translation: CASSQDGLGTTYEQYF.

This rearrangement joins TRBV10-2 to TRBJ2-2; TRBD2 might be the D (5 bases). The germline V gene has CDR1 WSHSY and CDR2 SAAADI. V lost 6 bases to trimming and J lost 2 bases, with 10 bases between them. This CDR3 has 14 residues. Written as DNA, the CDR3 is TGCGCCAGCAGGGACTTTGATAACACCGGGGAGCTGTTTTTT. Its translation is CASRDFDNTGELFF.

This sequence joins TRBV11-2 and TRBJ2-5, with 10 nucleotides matching TRBD2. Germline V CDR1 and CDR2: SGHAT, FQNNGV. After removal of 1 base from V and 3 bases from J, the junction contained 5 bases not matched to a gene. The CDR3 spans 16 residues. The CDR3 here is CASSLVLAGAEETQYF. Here the CDR3 DNA reads TGTGCCAGCAGCTTAGTGCTAGCGGGGGCTGAAGAGACCCAGTACTTC.

The chain couples TRBV14 to TRBJ2-2, with TRBD2 matching over 12 bases. There are 16 residues in the CDR3. The germline V gene has CDR1 SGHDN and CDR2 FVKESK. The junction had 4 bases not matched to a gene; V was cut back by 4 bases and J by 4 bases. CDR3 in DNA: TGTGCCAGCAGCCCTAGACTAGCGGGGGCCACCGGGGAGCTGTTTTTT. Residues: CASSPRLAGATGELFF. The full variable domain, in which reference TRBV14 and TRBJ2-2 provide the parts outside the CDR3, is EAGVTQFPSHSVIEKGQTVTLRCDPISGHDNLYWYRRVMGKEIKFLLHFVKESKQDESGMPNNRFLAERTGGTYSTLKVQPAELEDSGVYFCASSPRLAGATGELFFGEGSRLTVL.

The chain employs TRBV7-8 and TRBJ1-2; D is unresolved. V lost 5 bases and J lost 6, with 22 bases in between. The length of the CDR3 is 16 residues. CDR1 SGHVS and CDR2 FQNEAQ come from the germline V gene. The CDR3 protein is CASSPDLRSLGDGYTF. As DNA, the CDR3 is TGTGCCAGCAGCCCCGATCTCCGCTCTCTTGGGGATGGCTACACCTTC.

This rearrangement joins TRBV28 to TRBJ1-2; D is perhaps TRBD1 (6 bases). Germline CDR1 and CDR2: MDHEN and SYDVKM. Trimming shortened V by 8 bases and J by 0 bases, and 13 bases separated the two germline ends. The CDR3 covers 14 residues. As DNA, the CDR3 is TGTGCCAGCGGGGGCACTGTGGCTAACTATGGCTACACCTTC. This gives the protein CASGGTVANYGYTF.

The V gene is TRBV6-1, the J gene TRBJ1-5; the D gene is possibly TRBD1 (6 bases). CDR1 is MNHNS and CDR2 is SASEGT in the germline V gene. The V and J ends lost 2 bases and 9 bases respectively, with 11 bases between them. The CDR3 length is 13 residues. In DNA, the CDR3 is TGTGCCAGCAGTGAAATCCAGGGGCCGCCCCAGCATTTT. It encodes CASSEIQGPPQHF.

The rearrangement joins TRBV19 to TRBJ2-1; the D call may be TRBD1 or TRBD2 (6 bases each). The CDR3 length is 13 residues. The germline V and J ends were trimmed by 4 bases and 7 bases, with 11 bases remaining between them. CDR1 and CDR2 from the germline V gene are LNHDA and SQIVND (reference sequence). The CDR3 spells CASSTGAGNEQFF. CDR3 coding DNA: TGTGCCAGTAGTACGGGGGCGGGGAATGAGCAGTTCTTC.

This sequence joins TRBV6-1 and TRBJ1-3, with D perhaps TRBD1 (6 bases). Trimming shortened V by 2 bases and J by 0 bases, and 20 bases separated the two germline ends. Germline lookup yields CDR1 MNHNS and CDR2 SASEGT. The CDR3 loop spans 19 amino acids. The CDR3 DNA sequence: TGTGCCAGCAGTGAAAGGTTGGGGGCTTTGGGCCCCTCTGGAAACACCATATATTTT. Its protein product is CASSERLGALGPSGNTIYF.

The V gene is TRBV19, the J gene TRBJ2-3, with D possibly being TRBD1 or TRBD2 (5 bases each). V lost 3 bases to trimming and J lost 2 bases, with 18 bases between them. Germline V gene lookup returns CDR1 LNHDA and CDR2 SQIVND (reference sequence). This CDR3 has 17 residues. CDR3 residues: CASSMGPVLGSTDTQYF. CDR3 DNA sequence: TGTGCCAGTAGTATGGGACCGGTCTTGGGGTCCACAGATACGCAGTATTTT.

This clone was counted once. This chain links TRBV24-1 with TRBJ1-4; D unclear. V lost 7 bases and J 2 bases, leaving 7 bases between the germline ends. The CDR3 contains 13 residues. The germline gives CDR1 KGHDR, CDR2 SFDVKD. The CDR3 loop reads CATRGATNEKLFF. CDR3 coding DNA: TGTGCCACCAGGGGTGCGACTAATGAAAAACTGTTTTTT.

The chain recombines TRBV5-6 with TRBJ2-7; 9 bases align to TRBD2. Germline V gene data show CDR1 as SGHDT and CDR2 as YYEEEE. CDR3 length: 16 residues. V was pared by 5 bases and J by 6 bases, with 15 bases of the junction left unmatched. The DNA for the CDR3 is TGTGCCAGCAGGGATCTCTCCGCTAGCGGGGAGACCGAGCAGTACTTC. Amino acid sequence: CASRDLSASGETEQYF.

The chain has TRBV30 and TRBJ1-1; perhaps TRBD1 as D (6 bases). Germline CDR1 is GTSNPN and CDR2 is SVGIG (reference sequence). The V end lost 3 bases, the J end lost 4 bases, and 15 bases lay between the germline ends. This CDR3 comprises 14 residues. The CDR3, as DNA: TGTGCCTGGAGACTAGGGGGGTCGGCCACTGAAGCTTTCTTT. Its translation is CAWRLGGSATEAFF.

V and J are TRBV6-5 and TRBJ1-6; a weak D match, TRBD1 (6 bases). Trimming left V 2 bases short and J 8 bases short, with 13 bases between. CDR1 is MNHEY and CDR2 is SVGAGI in the germline V gene. CDR3 length equals 15 residues. The CDR3 DNA sequence: TGTGCCAGCAGTTACCTTGACAGGCCCCATTCACCCCTCCACTTT. This sequence encodes CASSYLDRPHSPLHF.

The rearrangement uses TRBV25-1 and TRBJ2-5, with 8 bases aligning to TRBD1. V lost 2 bases to trimming and J lost 5 bases; unmatched junction nucleotides: 4. The CDR3 is 14 amino acids. Germline CDR1 reads MGHDK; CDR2 reads SYGVNS. DNA of the CDR3: TGTGCCAGCAGTGAAGGACAGGGAAGGGAGACCCAGTACTTC. It codes for CASSEGQGRETQYF. Drawing the rest from reference TRBV25-1 and TRBJ2-5, the complete variable domain is EADIYQTPRYLVIGTGKKITLECSQTMGHDKMYWYQQDPGMELHLIHYSYGVNSTEKGDLSSESTVSRIRTEHFPLTLESARPSHTSQYLCASSEGQGRETQYFGPGTRLLVL.

The chain uses TRBV18 and TRBJ1-1; D may be TRBD1 (5 bases). The V end lost 3 bases, the J end lost 1 base, and 18 bases lay between the germline ends. Germline values: CDR1 KGHSH, CDR2 LQKENI. The CDR3 loop spans 17 amino acids. The CDR3 DNA is TGTGCCAGCTCACCCTCCCGGGGGAAGCTAGGGAACACTGAAGCTTTCTTT. Translated: CASSPSRGKLGNTEAFF.

The count of this clone is one. CDR3 residues: CASRDIYSNQPQHF. CDR3 bases: TGTGCCAGCAGGGACATATATAGCAATCAGCCCCAGCATTTT. This chain uses TRBV4-2 with TRBJ1-5; D might be TRBD1 (5 bases). CDR1 and CDR2 (germline): LGHNA, YNFKEQ. V was clipped by 6 bases and J by 0 bases, with 9 bases between them. The CDR3 consists of 14 residues.

This clone was picked up one time. The V call is TRBV27, the J call TRBJ1-1; D unclear. Trimming shortened V by 3 bases and J by 1 base, and 6 bases separated the two germline ends. Germline V CDR1 and CDR2: MNHEY, SMNVEV (reference sequence). CDR3 length equals 13 residues. The CDR3 nucleotides are TGTGCCAGCAGTTTTTGGCAGAACACTGAAGCTTTCTTT. This sequence encodes CASSFWQNTEAFF.

The gene calls are TRBV30 and TRBJ1-6; D unclear. This CDR3 spans 15 amino acids. V lost 1 base, J lost 3 bases, and 10 bases lay in between. Germline V gives CDR1 GTSNPN, CDR2 SVGIG (reference sequence). CDR3 coding DNA: TGTGCCTGGAGTGGTCTAGCGCTCTATAATTCACCCCTCCACTTT. Its translation is CAWSGLALYNSPLHF.

The genes are TRBV2 and TRBJ2-1, with TRBD1 matching 8 bases. From germline, CDR1 is SNHLY and CDR2 FYNNEI. V was pared by 3 bases and J by 8 bases, with 6 bases of the junction left unmatched. The CDR3 is 14 amino acids. CDR3: CASSEGRGLDEQFF. The CDR3 bases are TGTGCCAGCAGTGAGGGCAGGGGGCTCGATGAGCAGTTCTTC.